The rows below give T cell receptor beta chains drawn from one sample of a study of blood T cells in healthy people across ages. TCRdb processed the 5' RACE reads anew with MiXCR; each CDR3 protein has one entry. The table records roughly 1.7 million distinct CDR3 sequences, 30% to 40% of them present only once. The source material was blood. The receptors were sampled from a woman aged 25 to 39 in good health. CDR3s include the opening cysteine and the closing phenylalanine or tryptophan.

V,J,CDR3
TRBV12-3/TRBV12-4,TRBJ2-7,CASSDSGQGWDEQYF
TRBV12-3/TRBV12-4,TRBJ2-5,CASRLSGLQETQYF
TRBV2,TRBJ1-1,CASRTNRWRAFF
TRBV24-1,TRBJ1-1,CAADGQINTEAFF
TRBV25-1,TRBJ2-4,CASSGPGPSKNIQYF
TRBV19,TRBJ2-7,CASSAGAGGSYEQYF
TRBV7-8,TRBJ2-2,CASSLLRGGELFF
TRBV6-5,TRBJ2-3,CVSGRGGGGTDTQYF
TRBV18,TRBJ2-1,CAGSPISGRINEQFF
TRBV4-1,TRBJ1-4,CASSPPGQGNKRGKLFF
TRBV9,-,CASNVGVRGETQYF
TRBV7-2,TRBJ2-5,CASSATGGDTGTQYF
TRBV9,TRBJ1-2,CASSVEVDYGYTF
TRBV20-1,TRBJ2-7,CSARDRKGSAYEQYF
TRBV2,TRBJ2-3,CASKRGQGADTQYF
TRBV24-1,TRBJ2-3,CATSDPMGARDTQYF
TRBV21-1,TRBJ2-7,CASSKAPAYRDTYEQYF
TRBV12-3/TRBV12-4,TRBJ2-3,CASQTDTQYF
TRBV7-8,TRBJ2-1,CASSPPASGVYSEQFF
TRBV9,TRBJ2-1,CASSLITPDEQFF
TRBV3-1,TRBJ1-1,CASSPPHAGGAFF
TRBV20-1,TRBJ1-1,CSARGRDRGEAFF
TRBV21-1,TRBJ2-5,CASSDPLVAQETQYF
TRBV5-1,TRBJ2-2,CASRLRTGGNTGELFF
TRBV5-1,TRBJ2-1,CASSSEAGGPRKQFF
TRBV12-3/TRBV12-4,-,CASSPVSTTYEQYF
TRBV9,TRBJ2-3,CASSVARGLVGDTQYF
TRBV7-9,-,CASSFTSGGVYEQYF
TRBV10-3,TRBJ2-3,CAIKSGREADTQYF
TRBV3-1,TRBJ2-1,CASSQDTGATYNEQFF
TRBV24-1,TRBJ2-1,CATSDPSGRAREQFF
TRBV12-3/TRBV12-4,TRBJ2-2,CASRPAGKGTGELFF
TRBV2,TRBJ2-7,CASGQGVNEQYF
TRBV29-1,TRBJ1-2,CSVEDTGQRNYGYTF
TRBV7-9,TRBJ1-2,CASSLSLDPYGYTF
TRBV28,TRBJ2-2,CASSITSLVNTGELFF
TRBV5-1,TRBJ2-5,CASSRTTGRQETQYF
TRBV30,TRBJ2-4,CAWSRGAKNIQYF
TRBV6-1,TRBJ2-7,CASSERRVRGGGSYEQYF
TRBV20-1,TRBJ1-2,CSAQGSYGYTF
TRBV11-2,TRBJ1-2,CASSFGGSNYGYTF
TRBV9,TRBJ2-3,CASSVASGVFTDTQYF
TRBV28,TRBJ1-2,CATTGTGLFYSYGYTF
TRBV29-1,TRBJ2-7,CSVAGLADYEQYF
TRBV27,TRBJ1-1,CASTLRAGGAGTEAFF
TRBV12-3/TRBV12-4,TRBJ1-6,CASSLGLSPLHF